Given below is one T cell receptor beta chain in context. The specificity of this receptor is unknown. Qualities for individual bases were not recorded, and no much larger clone is one base off. Aliquots of some 500,000 cells were frozen in DMSO/FBS in liquid nitrogen, and one aliquot per fraction was used for sequencing. Every one of the 30 patients in the study had endoscopy and a small intestinal biopsy. Lamina propria cells were released by collagenase digestion of the biopsy tissue remaining after intraepithelial cell isolation. The Qiagen DNeasy blood extraction kit was used to extract genomic DNA from the frozen unsorted cell fractions. Library creation used the immunoSEQ multiplex PCR assay. Using reverse primers that targeted J gene segments together with forward primers that targeted V gene segments, the TR loci were amplified in a multiplexed PCR. The Illumina HiSeq System was used to sequence the amplified CDR3 regions. The paper's processing steps were these. Closely related reads were merged by a nearest-neighbour algorithm to remove PCR and sequencing errors and to collapse the data into unique sequences. Two measures summarised the repertoires: clonality, and T cell density, defined as TR molecules per amount of genomic DNA input. Public TRs were defined as CDR3 amino acid sequences in at least 80% of unsorted samples, then tested for differential abundance between coeliac and control samples. Each lamina propria sample was queried against a list of under 250 published gliadin-specific TRB sequences. Differences in clonality and density between disease groups were tested by Kruskal-Wallis tests, followed by Dunn post-tests. TCRdb holds this immuneACCESS table with in-frame rearrangements only. Some clones are missing; in checked studies, unresolved V genes explain under half, and the rest has no known cause. V, J and clone size reflect that table, while D and trimming were determined from the DNA. The sample table records over a thousand clones; 87% of these occur just once. The ten largest make up about 3% of the sample.

The sample belongs to a study of coeliac disease (dated by TCRdb to between 2022 and 2023). For the study in its entirety: Each coeliac patient fell into one of three classes: newly diagnosed active disease, refractory coeliac disease type I, or disease kept under control by a gluten-free diet. Of the approximately 30 patients in the full study, about 22 had coeliac disease confirmed by serology and 8 were controls with non-small intestinal disorders. TRB sequencing worked for samples from under 35 subjects, and these included 20 to 25 paired bulk unsorted intraepithelial and lamina propria cell samples. The goal was to describe the TR repertoires of small intestinal T cells in active coeliac disease, in refractory type I coeliac disease, and in coeliac disease treated with a gluten-free diet. Because high-resolution HLA typing was not available, biased TRBV7-2 usage was examined as a proof of principle. Small intestinal lymphocyte fractions from coeliac and non-coeliac patients were analysed in the study using next-generation sequencing of rearranged TRB and TRG CDR3 regions. The full study reports these points: TRB repertoires were mostly private, with most amino acid sequences found in only one sample, and V-gene usage showed no significant difference between disease groups. Active coeliac intraepithelial and lamina propria samples had lower TRB and TRG repertoire clonality than controls, suggesting that diverse T cells were recruited. The approach was considered by the authors to be unsuitable for unbiased detection of gliadin-specific T cells, as gliadin-specific T cells are scarce and rarely shared between patients. The separation of intraepithelial from lamina propria cells did not yield high-purity fractions, so cross-contamination between compartments was possible. Published gliadin-specific TRB sequences turned up in about 45% of the 18 coeliac lamina propria samples, compared with only 1 of 6 controls.

V and J lose 0 bases and 5 bases, and a span of 11 bases separates them. CDR1 and CDR2, per the germline V gene (reference sequence), are MNHEY and SMNVEV. The CDR3 goes from the cysteine to the phenylalanine over 15 residues. Only CDR3 DNA remains: 45 bases, in frame from the first base. Sequencing was carried out using lymphocytes from the gut lamina propria. This specimen's cell subset or site label, per the study, means: lamina propria cell (LPC) fraction of small intestinal biopsy. The chain is made from TRBV27 and TRBJ2-1, and perhaps TRBD2 as D gene, on 6 matching bases. This sequence originates from a woman between 18 and 29 years old with active celiac disease. The sequenced DNA: TGTGCCAGCAGTTTATCAGGGACTCGTCACAATGAGCAGTTCTTC. Translated, it gives CASSLSGTRHNEQFF.